One and the same sample provided the 14 T cell receptor beta chains below, sequenced in a study of T cells in Graves' hyperthyroidism and ophthalmopathy. RNA transcripts gave rise to amplified TCR beta CDR3 regions. The TCR CDR3 first-round RT-PCR relied on the HTBI primer set. One entry per CDR3 protein results from TCRdb running MiXCR on the multiplex PCR reads. The sample yields roughly 640,000 distinct CDR3 sequences, roughly a sixth seen once. Specimen: blood. These receptors came from a woman aged 40 to 55 with Graves' ophthalmopathy.

Only a few counts were recorded for this clonotype. The chain is built from TRBV20-1 and TRBJ2-7; TRBD2 aligns across 7 bases. This CDR3 is 16 amino acids long. CDR1 and CDR2 (germline): DFQATT, SNEGSKA (reference sequence). Germline trimming cut 0 bases from V and 1 base from J; bases unmatched to any gene: 9. The CDR3 protein is CSAREPSVGGSYEQYF. CDR3 nucleotide sequence: TGCAGTGCTAGAGAACCTAGTGTGGGAGGGTCCTACGAGCAGTACTTC.

In this sample, this clonotype turned up a few times. The V gene is TRBV28, the J gene TRBJ2-7; tentatively, D is TRBD1 (5 bases). The CDR3 loop spans 15 amino acids. Looked up from germline, CDR1 is MDHEN and CDR2 is SYDVKM. V dropped 6 bases and J dropped 6 bases, with 21 bases sitting between them. DNA for the CDR3: TGTGCCAGCAGGCCCCAGGGCTTCAACTCGGGCGAGCAGTACTTC. It encodes CASRPQGFNSGEQYF.

The table lists this clonotype with a count of one. J is TRBJ2-7 and V is TRBV7-6; TRBD1 matches 11 bases. Per germline, CDR1 SGHVS and CDR2 FNYEAQ. This CDR3 spans 15 amino acids. Losses at the gene ends were 5 bases for V and 4 bases for J; bases not matched to a gene: 7. In nucleotides, the CDR3 is TGTGCCAGCAGCCATGGACAGGGGGCGTTTTACGAGCAGTACTTC. This sequence encodes CASSHGQGAFYEQYF. The variable domain in full, with the rest retrieved from reference TRBV7-6 and TRBJ2-7, is GAGVSQSPRYKVTKRGQDVALRCDPISGHVSLYWYRQALGQGPEFLTYFNYEAQQDKSGLPNDRFSAERPEGSISTLTIQRTEQRDSAMYRCASSHGQGAFYEQYFGPGTRLTVT.

This clonotype occurred many times. This sequence joins TRBV20-1 and TRBJ2-5; 10 bases map to TRBD2. Germline V lookup: CDR1 DFQATT, CDR2 SNEGSKA (reference sequence). With V trimmed by 5 bases and J by 5 bases, 14 bases remained unmatched. This CDR3 comprises 16 residues. The CDR3 coding sequence is TGCAGTGCTGAGAACCCGTCAGCGGGGGGGCGGGAGACCCAGTACTTC. It encodes CSAENPSAGGRETQYF.

This clonotype was seen more than once but under ten times. The rearrangement uses TRBV29-1 and TRBJ2-1, with 10 bases matching TRBD1. There are 14 residues in the CDR3. Germline lookup yields CDR1 SQVTM and CDR2 ANQGSEA. Unmatched junction bases numbered 5, after V lost 5 bases and J lost 4 bases. The CDR3 nucleotides read TGCAGCGTTCTCTCGGGACAGGGGTACAATGAGCAGTTCTTC. It translates to CSVLSGQGYNEQFF.

There are many counts of this clonotype. The gene calls are TRBV3-1 and TRBJ1-5, with D perhaps TRBD1 (5 bases). Germline-derived CDR1 and CDR2 are LGHDT and YNNKEL (reference sequence). Trimming left V 3 bases short and J 3 bases short, with 12 bases between. The CDR3 is 15 residues long. This CDR3 is CASSHGTENNQPQHF. In DNA form, the CDR3 reads TGTGCCAGCAGCCACGGGACCGAGAACAATCAGCCCCAGCATTTT. Supplemented by reference TRBV3-1 and TRBJ1-5, the full variable domain reads DTAVSQTPKYLVTQMGNDKSIKCEQNLGHDTMYWYKQDSKKFLKIMFSYNNKELIINETVPNRFSPKSPDKAHLNLHINSLELGDSAVYFCASSHGTENNQPQHFGDGTRLSIL.

This clonotype showed up just once. This chain joins TRBV25-1 and TRBJ2-1; D perhaps matches TRBD2 (7 bases). The V and J ends lost 2 bases and 6 bases respectively, with 17 bases between them. Germline CDR1 reads MGHDK; CDR2 reads SYGVNS. The CDR3 length is 16 residues. The CDR3 nucleotides read TGTGCCAGCAGTGAACGAGGGGGGGGCCGGGGCAATGAGCAGTTCTTC. Residues: CASSERGGGRGNEQFF.

This clonotype was recorded at least ten times. The chain carries TRBV20-1 and TRBJ2-4; weak D call: TRBD2 (5 bases). The CDR3 extends over 15 amino acids. V was pared by 3 bases and J by 1 base, with 13 bases between. CDR1 DFQATT and CDR2 SNEGSKA come from the germline V gene (reference sequence). In nucleotides, the CDR3 is TGCAGTGCTAGGTACGGGATTTTCGCCAAAAACATTCAGTACTTC. This translates into CSARYGIFAKNIQYF.

This clonotype turned up a few times. The chain joins TRBV7-8 to TRBJ1-2, with a possible D match to TRBD1 (6 bases). The V gene lost 5 bases and the J gene lost 5 bases, with 12 bases spanning the gap. Germline loops: CDR1 SGHVS, CDR2 FQNEAQ. This CDR3 has 13 residues. CDR3: CASSAPTGYGYTF. CDR3 nucleotides: TGTGCCAGCAGCGCCCCCACAGGGTATGGCTACACCTTC.

This clonotype was seen a handful of times. This chain links TRBV20-1 with TRBJ2-5; 12 positions agree with TRBD2. CDR3 length equals 18 residues. Germline CDR1 reads DFQATT; CDR2 reads SNEGSKA (reference sequence). Germline trimming cut 2 bases from V and 1 base from J; bases unmatched to any gene: 11. CDR3 protein: CSARPPYPLAGGQETQYF. The CDR3 DNA reads as TGCAGTGCTAGACCCCCCTATCCACTAGCGGGGGGCCAAGAGACCCAGTACTTC.

V and J are TRBV4-1 and TRBJ1-2; TRBD1 matches 7 bases. The CDR3 has 15 amino acids. J was trimmed by 2 bases and V by 1 base; bases with no gene match: 4. Germline V gene sequence: CDR1 MGHRA, CDR2 YSYEKL. The CDR3 sequence: CASSQGQGGNYGYTF. CDR3 in DNA: TGCGCCAGCAGCCAAGGTCAGGGGGGCAACTATGGCTACACCTTC.

The rearrangement uses TRBV10-3 and TRBJ2-2; 10 bases line up with TRBD2. This CDR3 contains 15 residues. CDR1 and CDR2 from the germline V gene are ENHRY and SYGVKD. V lost 11 bases, J lost 8 bases, and 14 bases stayed unmatched. In DNA, the CDR3 is TGTGCCTCATCCACCCCAAGCGGGGGGGTAGGGGAGCTGTTTTTT. Its protein is CASSTPSGGVGELFF.

This clonotype appeared a few times. The chain carries TRBV7-9 and TRBJ1-1; D remains unclear. Germline lookup yields CDR1 SEHNR and CDR2 FQNEAQ (reference sequence). V was shortened by 5 bases and J by 1 base, with 11 bases between the two germline ends. The CDR3 has 14 residues. The CDR3 reads CASSRIVGNTEAFF. CDR3 DNA: TGTGCCAGCAGCCGCATCGTTGGGAACACTGAAGCTTTCTTT. The entire variable domain, with the rest obtained from reference TRBV7-9 and TRBJ1-1, is as follows: DTGVSQNPRHKITKRGQNVTFRCDPISEHNRLYWYRQTLGQGPEFLTYFQNEAQLEKSRLLSDRFSAERPKGSFSTLEIQRTEQGDSAMYLCASSRIVGNTEAFFGQGTRLTVV.

V gene TRBV9 combines with J gene TRBJ2-1; D call uncertain. The V end was cut by 3 bases, the J end by 7 bases, with 8 bases between. Germline CDR1 SGDLS, CDR2 YYNGEE. This CDR3 region has 12 residues. The CDR3 protein is CASSDPTNEQFF. CDR3 nucleotides: TGTGCCAGCAGCGATCCCACTAATGAGCAGTTCTTC.